One sample yielded the 6 T cell receptor beta chains listed below, sequenced in a study of blood T cell repertoires in COVID-19 (dated by TCRdb to the early 2020s). The method was the immunoSEQ multiplex PCR assay. Held by TCRdb, this immuneACCESS table contains in-frame sequences only and omits some clones. Under half of the omission traces to an unresolved V gene where checked; the cause of the rest is unknown. The sample contains about 220,000 clones, 88% of them found a single time. The ten largest account for roughly 2.7% of the sample. Sequenced sample: PBMCs or T cells enriched from blood (not recorded which). These receptors were obtained from a woman aged 25 to 39 who had recovered from COVID-19.

This rearrangement joins TRBV4-3 to TRBJ2-1; D perhaps matches TRBD2 (5 bases). Germline-derived CDR1 and CDR2 are LGHNA and YSLEER. Trimming stripped 1 base from V and 7 bases from J, with 14 bases between. CDR3 length: 15 residues. CDR3 coding DNA: TGCGCCAGCAGCCAAGTGAGGCTAGCCGGTAATGAGCAGTTCTTC. Protein: CASSQVRLAGNEQFF.

The gene calls are TRBV3-1 (or the pseudogene TRBV3-2) and TRBJ2-7; a weak D match, TRBD1 (6 bases). The CDR3 extends over 17 amino acids. The germline gives CDR1 LGHDT, CDR2 YNNKEL (reference sequence). Deletions cut 0 bases from V and 3 bases from J, with 18 bases between. The CDR3 region is CASSQDRMVVGGYEQYF. Written as DNA, the CDR3 is TGTGCCAGCAGCCAAGACCGAATGGTCGTAGGGGGCTACGAGCAGTACTTC.

The CDR3 spells CASSAGTGHDLNTEAFF. Written as DNA, the CDR3 is TGTGCCAGCAGCGCTGGGACGGGACACGACCTGAACACTGAAGCTTTCTTT. This chain uses TRBV5-4 with TRBJ1-1; D may be TRBD1 (6 bases). V was cut by 4 bases and J by 0 bases, with 19 bases left in between. CDR1 and CDR2 (germline): SGHNT, YYREEE (reference sequence). This CDR3 region has 17 residues.

J is TRBJ2-7 and V is TRBV10-3, with TRBD1 identical over 12 bases. Germline assignment: CDR1 ENHRY and CDR2 SYGVKD. V was clipped by 10 bases and J by 4 bases; unmatched bases: 2. The CDR3 covers 12 residues. CDR3 region: CATGQGAYEQYF. The CDR3 nucleotides are TGTGCCACGGGACAGGGGGCTTACGAGCAGTACTTC.

The chain links TRBV27 to TRBJ2-7; 9 nucleotides agree with TRBD2. Germline V gene lookup returns CDR1 MNHEY and CDR2 SMNVEV (reference sequence). J was trimmed by 2 bases and V by 7 bases; bases with no gene match: 12. This CDR3 has 16 amino acids. CDR3 DNA: TGTGCCAGCACCAAACCGAAGCGGGGGGATACCTACGAGCAGTACTTC. This gives the protein CASTKPKRGDTYEQYF.

V gene TRBV4-3 combines with J gene TRBJ1-3; D not certain. Trimming cost V 0 bases and J 0 bases, with 6 bases left between them. Germline assignment: CDR1 LGHNA and CDR2 YSLEER. The CDR3 has 15 amino acids. This CDR3 reads CASSQDRNSGNTIYF. The DNA for the CDR3 is TGCGCCAGCAGCCAAGACAGGAACTCTGGAAACACCATATATTTT.